Listed here are 21 T cell receptor beta chains from one sample, sequenced in a study of blood T cell repertoires in COVID-19. Profiling relied on immunoSEQ multiplex PCR, and the TCRdb table lists in-frame clones only, not all of them. Of 15,000 to 20,000 clones in the sample, about nine tenths were seen once. Sequencing was done on a sample of peripheral blood. All receptors derive from a human donor with active COVID-19. The donor label of this sample is uncertain.

This rearrangement joins TRBV9 to TRBJ1-1; D is undetermined. The CDR3 sequence is 12 residues long. Trimming took off 0 bases at V and 6 bases at J, with 6 bases between the two ends. Germline V gene sequence: CDR1 SGDLS, CDR2 YYNGEE. The CDR3 protein is CASSVGGAEAFF. For the CDR3, the DNA is TGTGCCAGCAGCGTAGGGGGAGCTGAAGCTTTCTTT.

The CDR3 nucleotides are TGTGCCAGCAGTTACTCGCGTTCACCCCTCCACTTT. This translates into CASSYSRSPLHF. The rearrangement links TRBV6-2 or TRBV6-3 to TRBJ1-6, with D uncertain. The germline CDR1 and CDR2 sequences are MNHEY and SVGEGT. There are 12 residues in the CDR3. V was pared by 0 bases and J by 9 bases, with 3 bases between.

To note about this clone: The sample carries other DNA sequences with the same CDR3. The chain employs TRBV19 and TRBJ1-1, with a tentative D call TRBD1 (6 bases). Per the germline V gene, CDR1 is LNHDA and CDR2 is SQIVND (reference sequence). This CDR3 region has 14 residues. The V end lost 5 bases, the J end lost 0 bases, and 10 bases lay between the germline ends. As DNA, the CDR3 is TGTGCCAGTAGTCCGCAGGGGTTGAACACTGAAGCTTTCTTT. Protein sequence: CASSPQGLNTEAFF.

This chain uses TRBV5-1 with TRBJ1-4; TRBD1 aligns across 7 bases. Germline V gene sequence: CDR1 SGHRS, CDR2 YFSETQ. CDR3 length: 14 amino acids. The V segment lost 3 bases and the J segment 5 bases; nucleotides outside the gene matches: 4. The CDR3 bases are TGCGCCAGCAGCTCGGGACAGATGAATGAAAAACTGTTTTTT. It is translated as CASSSGQMNEKLFF.

The chain joins TRBV5-6 to TRBJ1-2; D might be TRBD1 (6 bases). Trimming pared 2 bases from V and 2 bases from J, leaving 13 bases between. In germline, CDR1 is SGHDT, CDR2 YYEEEE. CDR3 length: 15 residues. CDR3 sequence (DNA): TGTGCCAGCAGCTTAGACTCTCAGGGGAACTATGGCTACACCTTC. Translation gives CASSLDSQGNYGYTF. The full variable domain, in which reference TRBV5-6 and TRBJ1-2 provide the parts outside the CDR3, is DAGVTQSPTHLIKTRGQQVTLRCSPKSGHDTVSWYQQALGQGPQFIFQYYEEEERQRGNFPDRFSGHQFPNYSSELNVNALLLGDSALYLCASSLDSQGNYGYTFGSGTRLTVV.

The V and J genes are TRBV19 and TRBJ2-5; 8 bases are a match to TRBD2. V dropped 5 bases and J dropped 4; count of bases not matched to a gene: 9. Germline lookup yields CDR1 LNHDA and CDR2 SQIVND (reference sequence). The CDR3 is 15 residues long. The CDR3 sequence is CASSYTRTSRETQYF. The CDR3 coding sequence is TGTGCCAGTAGTTATACAAGGACTAGCCGAGAGACCCAGTACTTC. Looking up the rest from reference TRBV19 and TRBJ2-5 gives the full variable domain: DGGITQSPKYLFRKEGQNVTLSCEQNLNHDAMYWYRQDPGQGLRLIYYSQIVNDFQKGDIAEGYSVSREKKESFPLTVTSAQKNPTAFYLCASSYTRTSRETQYFGPGTRLLVL.

This chain joins TRBV2 and TRBJ2-7; D may be TRBD2 (5 bases). The CDR3 runs 13 residues. From germline, CDR1 is SNHLY and CDR2 FYNNEI. V was pared by 6 bases and J by 6 bases, with 15 bases between. For the CDR3, the DNA is TGTGCCAGCAGGGAAAGCATAGGAGGCGAGCAGTACTTC. Protein product: CASRESIGGEQYF.

This clone was recorded only once. The V call is TRBV24-1, the J call TRBJ1-2, with TRBD1 matching 9 bases. CDR1 is KGHDR and CDR2 is SFDVKD in the germline V gene. This CDR3 comprises 14 residues. Trimming at V came to 8 bases and at J to 6 bases, leaving 9 bases not matched to a gene. CDR3 loop: CATKPGQGKDGYTF. In DNA, the CDR3 is TGTGCCACCAAACCGGGACAGGGAAAGGATGGCTACACCTTC.

The J gene is TRBJ1-2, the V gene TRBV5-1, with 9 bases that match TRBD1. CDR1 is SGHRS and CDR2 is YFSETQ in the germline V gene. The CDR3 runs to 17 residues. J gave up 4 bases and V 2 bases, and 12 bases lay outside the gene matches. CDR3 region: CASSLPGQGGSSYGYTF. In nucleotides, the CDR3 is TGCGCCAGCAGCTTACCGGGACAGGGTGGCTCTAGCTATGGCTACACCTTC. Variable domain in full (rest from reference TRBV5-1 and TRBJ1-2): KAGVTQTPRYLIKTRGQQVTLSCSPISGHRSVSWYQQTPGQGLQFLFEYFSETQRNKGNFPGRFSGRQFSNSRSEMNVSTLELGDSALYLCASSLPGQGGSSYGYTFGSGTRLTVV.

This clone was picked up a small number of times. V and J are TRBV19 and TRBJ1-1, with TRBD1 as a possible D gene (6 bases). The length of the CDR3 is 14 residues. Germline CDR1 and CDR2: LNHDA and SQIVND (reference sequence). V gave up 5 bases and J gave up 1 base, with 11 bases separating them. CDR3 bases: TGTGCCAGTAGTTTCCAGGGGCCGAACACTGAAGCTTTCTTT. This codes for CASSFQGPNTEAFF.

The chain couples TRBV18 to TRBJ2-7, with 9 nucleotides matching TRBD1. Germline V gene lookup returns CDR1 KGHSH and CDR2 LQKENI. The CDR3 sequence is 14 residues long. J lost 4 bases, V lost 5 bases, and 6 bases had no gene match. The CDR3 region has the DNA TGTGCCAGCTCAACAGGGGGCCGGGGTTACGAGCAGTACTTC. Amino acid sequence: CASSTGGRGYEQYF.

The chain has TRBV6-6 and TRBJ2-7, with D possibly being TRBD1 (5 bases). The J call may be in error: the DNA end matches TRBJ2-5 better. This CDR3 is 12 amino acids long. The germline V gene has CDR1 MNHNY and CDR2 SVGAGI (reference sequence). CDR3 sequence (DNA): TGTGCCAGCAGTTATCTACAGGCGACCCAGTACTTC. This translates into CASSYLQATQYF.

The table lists this clone with a few counts. This chain links TRBV9 with TRBJ2-2; 9 positions agree with TRBD2. The CDR3 has 16 amino acids. Germline CDR1 and CDR2: SGDLS and YYNGEE. The V and J ends lost 4 bases and 2 bases, in that order; junction bases with no gene match: 6. CDR3 in amino acids: CASSRGTSLNTGELFF. Written as DNA, the CDR3 is TGTGCCAGCAGCCGAGGGACTAGCCTAAACACCGGGGAGCTGTTTTTT. The variable domain in full, completed from reference TRBV9 and TRBJ2-2, reads DSGVTQTPKHLITATGQRVTLRCSPRSGDLSVYWYQQSLDQGLQFLIQYYNGEERAKGNILERFSAQQFPDLHSELNLSSLELGDSALYFCASSRGTSLNTGELFFGEGSRLTVL.

The chain links TRBV18 to TRBJ1-4; the D is unclear. Germline V lookup: CDR1 KGHSH, CDR2 LQKENI. This CDR3 is 13 amino acids long. Trimming stripped 6 bases from V and 5 bases from J, with 10 bases between. CDR3 region: CASSGGLNEKLFF. The CDR3 region has the DNA TGTGCCAGCTCGGGAGGTCTCAATGAAAAACTGTTTTTT.

This sequence joins TRBV4-1 and TRBJ1-2; perhaps TRBD1 as D (5 bases). CDR3 length: 12 residues. Germline CDR1 is MGHRA and CDR2 is YSYEKL. The germline V and J ends were trimmed by 5 bases and 3 bases, with 7 bases remaining between them. CDR3 in amino acids: CASSSTDYGYTF. CDR3 DNA: TGCGCCAGCAGCTCGACAGACTATGGCTACACCTTC.

The J gene is TRBJ2-1, the V gene TRBV9, with 12 bases identical to TRBD2. The ends lost 4 bases at V and 2 bases at J; junction bases unmatched: 7. CDR3 size: 17 residues. Germline assignment: CDR1 SGDLS and CDR2 YYNGEE. The CDR3 protein is CASSPLLAGGAYNEQFF. The CDR3 nucleotides read TGTGCCAGCAGCCCTCTACTAGCGGGGGGTGCCTACAATGAGCAGTTCTTC.

V gene TRBV19 combines with J gene TRBJ2-2; maybe TRBD2 (6 bases). Germline loops: CDR1 LNHDA, CDR2 SQIVND (reference sequence). The CDR3 runs to 14 residues. V dropped 9 bases and J dropped 4 bases, with 15 bases sitting between them. The CDR3 spells CASSGVGGTGELFF. DNA for the CDR3: TGTGCCAGCTCCGGGGTGGGGGGCACCGGGGAGCTGTTTTTT.

The chain couples TRBV3-1 (or the pseudogene TRBV3-2) to TRBJ2-2; no firm D call. The V gene lost 2 bases and the J gene lost 1 base, with 8 bases spanning the gap. CDR1 LGHDT and CDR2 YNNKEL come from the germline V gene (reference sequence). The CDR3 contains 15 residues. CDR3 sequence: CASSQTTLNTGELFF. The CDR3 nucleotides read TGTGCCAGCAGCCAAACAACATTGAACACCGGGGAGCTGTTTTTT.

This clone was seen only once. The chain has TRBV6-5 and TRBJ2-7, with D perhaps matching TRBD2 (7 bases). The CDR3 covers 14 residues. The germline V and J ends were trimmed by 0 bases and 7 bases, with 13 bases remaining between them. The germline V gene encodes CDR1 MNHEY and CDR2 SVGAGI. This chain's CDR3 is CASSYSGGASEQYF. The CDR3 coding sequence is TGTGCCAGCAGTTACTCGGGGGGGGCGTCAGAGCAGTACTTC.

The V gene is TRBV5-1, the J gene TRBJ1-2; TRBD1 agrees at 9 bases. This CDR3 spans 16 amino acids. Germline V lookup: CDR1 SGHRS, CDR2 YFSETQ. V lost 0 bases and J lost 7; bases outside the gene matches: 10. The CDR3 is CASSLVYGTGLGGYTF. The CDR3 DNA sequence: TGCGCCAGCAGCTTGGTATATGGGACAGGGTTAGGTGGCTACACCTTC.

This sequence joins TRBV7-4 and TRBJ2-5; TRBD2 matches 7 bases. Germline CDR1 SGHVT, CDR2 SQSDAQ. The CDR3 loop spans 16 amino acids. The V segment lost 7 bases and the J segment 6 bases; nucleotides outside the gene matches: 17. CDR3 region: CASNKGPGGVRKTQYF. The CDR3 nucleotides are TGTGCCAGCAACAAGGGTCCGGGGGGTGTGAGAAAGACCCAGTACTTC. Full variable domain (outside the CDR3, taken from reference TRBV7-4 and TRBJ2-5): GAGVSQSPRYKVAKRGRDVALRCDSISGHVTLYWYRQTLGQGSEVLTYSQSDAQRDKSGRPSGRFSAERPERSVSTLKIQRTEQGDSAVYLCASNKGPGGVRKTQYFGPGTRLLVL.